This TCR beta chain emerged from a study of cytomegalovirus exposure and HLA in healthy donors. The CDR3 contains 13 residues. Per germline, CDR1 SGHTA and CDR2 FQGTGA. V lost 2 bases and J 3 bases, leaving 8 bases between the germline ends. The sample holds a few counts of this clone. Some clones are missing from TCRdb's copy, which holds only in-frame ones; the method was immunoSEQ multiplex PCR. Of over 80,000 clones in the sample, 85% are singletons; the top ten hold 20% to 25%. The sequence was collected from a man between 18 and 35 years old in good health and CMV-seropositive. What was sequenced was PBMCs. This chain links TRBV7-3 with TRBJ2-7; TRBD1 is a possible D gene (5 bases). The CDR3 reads CASSLAQGYEQYF. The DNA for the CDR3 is TGTGCCAGCAGCTTAGCCCAGGGCTACGAGCAGTACTTC.